The 32 T cell receptor beta chains listed next were all sequenced from one sample in a study of blood T cell repertoires in COVID-19. Here immunoSEQ multiplex PCR was the method, and the copy in TCRdb shows in-frame clones only, minus some. The repertoire consists of about 150,000 clones, with more than 80% occurring once and the leading ten covering roughly 15%. Input material: peripheral blood. The receptors were gathered from a woman aged 40 to 50 with acute or convalescent COVID-19.

The chain links TRBV5-4 to TRBJ1-6; weak D call: TRBD1 (5 bases). This CDR3 is 12 amino acids long. The germline V gene encodes CDR1 SGHNT and CDR2 YYREEE (reference sequence). V was shortened by 9 bases and J by 4 bases, with 8 bases between the two germline ends. CDR3 sequence (DNA): TGTGCCACCGGGGGGTATAATTCACCCCTCCACTTT. As protein: CATGGYNSPLHF. The full variable domain, in which reference TRBV5-4 and TRBJ1-6 provide the parts outside the CDR3, is ETGVTQSPTHLIKTRGQQVTLRCSSQSGHNTVSWYQQALGQGPQFIFQYYREEENGRGNFPPRFSGLQFPNYSSELNVNALELDDSALYLCATGGYNSPLHFGNGTRLTVT.

With respect to this clone: The junction shows a germline mismatch at one end, possibly a read error. In the same sample, other DNA sequences code for this CDR3. The chain combines TRBV5-1 with TRBJ1-5, with 7 bases matching TRBD1. This CDR3 has 15 amino acids. CDR1 is SGHRS and CDR2 is YFSETQ in the germline V gene. CDR3 nucleotides: TGCGCCAGCAGCAGCGACGGACAGGCCAATCAGCCCCAACATTTT. It specifies CASSSDGQANQPQHF.

The chain is built from TRBV24-1 and TRBJ1-3; 8 nucleotides align to TRBD1. Germline lookup yields CDR1 KGHDR and CDR2 SFDVKD. J lost 8 bases, V lost 7 bases, and 9 bases had no gene match. The length of the CDR3 is 14 residues. CDR3 DNA sequence: TGTGCCACCAGCTACTACCAGGGGGCGGACACCATATATTTT. Its protein product is CATSYYQGADTIYF.

This chain links TRBV10-1 with TRBJ2-7; a possible D gene is TRBD1 (5 bases). This CDR3 is 15 amino acids long. From germline, CDR1 is WNHNN and CDR2 SYGVQD (reference sequence). Between the trimmed V and J ends, which lost 6 bases and 0 bases, there was a span of 15 bases. CDR3 in DNA: TGCGCCAGCAGCGAAGCCAAAGGGGCCTCCTACGAGCAGTACTTC. Translating gives CASSEAKGASYEQYF.

The rearrangement links TRBV6-4 to TRBJ2-2; the D gene is possibly TRBD1 (6 bases). The CDR3 totals 13 residues. Germline V gene lookup returns CDR1 MRHNA and CDR2 SNTAGT. V gave up 3 bases and J gave up 5 bases, with 7 bases separating them. The CDR3 is CASSDRGTGELFF. The DNA for the CDR3 is TGTGCCAGCAGTGATAGGGGGACCGGGGAGCTGTTTTTT.

This chain joins TRBV28 and TRBJ1-5; D gene ambiguous. The CDR3 spans 15 residues. With 8 bases removed from V and 1 base from J, the gap between germline ends came to 15 bases. Germline lookup yields CDR1 MDHEN and CDR2 SYDVKM. CDR3 bases: TGTGCCAGCGCCACTAATGGCGGGAGCAATCAGCCCCAGCATTTT. This codes for CASATNGGSNQPQHF.

This sequence joins TRBV6-1 and TRBJ2-7, with TRBD1 as a possible D gene (5 bases). The CDR3 sequence is 13 residues long. V was cut by 0 bases and J by 7 bases, with 10 bases left in between. The germline V gene has CDR1 MNHNS and CDR2 SASEGT. The CDR3 region is CASSEARVREQYF. The CDR3 region has the DNA TGTGCCAGCAGTGAAGCCAGGGTGCGGGAGCAGTACTTC.

This clone occurred once. The gene calls are TRBV28 and TRBJ2-7; D perhaps matches TRBD1 (6 bases). The germline V gene encodes CDR1 MDHEN and CDR2 SYDVKM. CDR3 length: 15 amino acids. V was trimmed by 4 bases and J by 3 bases, leaving 16 bases between them. DNA of the CDR3: TGTGCCAGCAGTTCCGCACAGGGAAGCGTCTACGAGCAGTACTTC. Amino acid sequence: CASSSAQGSVYEQYF.

CDR3 nucleotides: TGTGCCACCAGTGAATCGGGACATGTAGAAGATTTAGATACGCAGTATTTT. It codes for CATSESGHVEDLDTQYF. The rearrangement joins TRBV24-1 to TRBJ2-3; the D gene is possibly TRBD1 (6 bases). CDR1 is KGHDR, CDR2 SFDVKD, per germline. This CDR3 region has 17 residues. Trimming stripped 4 bases from V and 5 bases from J, with 21 bases between.

The V call is TRBV30, the J call TRBJ2-5; D is ambiguous. The CDR3 has 13 amino acids. V was cut by 1 base and J by 1 base, with 7 bases left in between. The germline V gene has CDR1 GTSNPN and CDR2 SVGIG (reference sequence). The CDR3 bases are TGTGCCTGGAGTGCCCTCTTCCAAGAGACCCAGTACTTC. It is translated as CAWSALFQETQYF.

A remark on this clone: Distinct nucleotide sequences in the sample also encode this CDR3. The chain joins TRBV18 to TRBJ2-2, with 11 bases identical to TRBD2. CDR1 is KGHSH and CDR2 is LQKENI in the germline V gene. V was clipped by 3 bases and J by 0 bases; unmatched bases: 6. The CDR3 is 18 residues long. CDR3 sequence: CASSPVASGGPNTGELFF. As DNA, the CDR3 is TGTGCCAGCTCACCGGTCGCTAGCGGGGGGCCGAACACCGGGGAGCTGTTTTTT. Together with reference TRBV18 and TRBJ2-2, the CDR3 gives the full variable domain: NAGVMQNPRHLVRRRGQEARLRCSPMKGHSHVYWYRQLPEEGLKFMVYLQKENIIDESGMPKERFSAEFPKEGPSILRIQQVVRGDSAAYFCASSPVASGGPNTGELFFGEGSRLTVL.

This clone was seen just once. V and J are TRBV28 and TRBJ2-7, with 8 bases fitting TRBD1. Germline CDR1 is MDHEN and CDR2 is SYDVKM. Trimming cost V 5 bases and J 6 bases; bases outside gene matches: 6. There are 13 residues in the CDR3. CDR3 in amino acids: CASSERTGFEQYF. CDR3 sequence (DNA): TGTGCCAGCAGTGAACGGACAGGGTTCGAGCAGTACTTC.

CDR3 coding DNA: TGTGCCAGCAGTTTATCGACAGGGGGTATAGGCCGAGTCACCTTC. As protein: CASSLSTGGIGRVTF. The chain couples TRBV27 to TRBJ1-2, with 9 bases identical to TRBD1. This CDR3 has 15 residues. V shed 0 bases, J shed 13 bases, and the junction held 12 bases outside the gene matches. Germline V gene sequence: CDR1 MNHEY, CDR2 SMNVEV (reference sequence).

The V call is TRBV19, the J call TRBJ2-3, with TRBD2 matching over 11 bases. Trimming removed 4 bases from V and 4 bases from J; junction bases left unmatched: 10. Germline loops: CDR1 LNHDA, CDR2 SQIVND (reference sequence). The CDR3 totals 17 residues. The CDR3 here is CASSRGVIAGGADTQYF. For the CDR3, the DNA is TGTGCCAGTAGTAGGGGGGTAATAGCGGGAGGGGCAGATACGCAGTATTTT.

The chain recombines TRBV9 with TRBJ2-2; tentative D call: TRBD2 (6 bases). CDR1 and CDR2 from the germline V gene are SGDLS and YYNGEE. The germline V and J ends were trimmed by 4 bases and 4 bases, with 14 bases remaining between them. The CDR3 contains 15 residues. The CDR3 reads CASSYYGTLTGELFF. The CDR3 nucleotides are TGTGCCAGCAGCTATTACGGGACTCTCACCGGGGAGCTGTTTTTT.

As to this clone: Because it lacks the conserved phenylalanine or tryptophan at the end, this CDR3 is likely a read error. Because the CDR3's place on the DNA is in doubt, the DNA is left out and the CDR3 is given as listed by TCRdb. The rearrangement links TRBV7-9 to TRBJ2-7; the table's D call, TRBD2, was not checked against the DNA. The CDR3 length equals 11 residues, ends included. Germline V gene data show CDR1 as SEHNR and CDR2 as FQNEAQ (reference sequence). CDR3 sequence: CASSPRLAGAR.

The CDR3 loop is CASTTSYNEQFF. The CDR3 DNA reads as TGTGCCAGCACGACTAGCTACAATGAGCAGTTCTTC. The chain uses TRBV6-6 and TRBJ2-1, with D tentatively TRBD2 (6 bases). CDR3 length: 12 residues. Germline V lookup: CDR1 MNHNY, CDR2 SVGAGI (reference sequence). Trimming pared 7 bases from V and 3 bases from J, leaving 7 bases between.

In nucleotides, the CDR3 is TGCGCCAGCAGCCAGGGACCGGGACAGGGGGAGACCCAGTACTTC. Its protein is CASSQGPGQGETQYF. The rearrangement links TRBV4-1 to TRBJ2-5, with TRBD1 identical over 10 bases. The CDR3 spans 15 residues. Germline-derived CDR1 and CDR2 are MGHRA and YSYEKL. The V gene end was trimmed by 3 bases and the J gene end by 5 bases; junction bases not matched to a gene: 6.

The rearrangement joins TRBV5-1 to TRBJ2-1; tentative D call: TRBD1 (6 bases). This CDR3 has 15 residues. V gave up 4 bases and J gave up 6 bases, with 17 bases separating them. CDR1 is SGHRS and CDR2 is YFSETQ in the germline V gene. The CDR3 sequence: CASSASDRRGNEQFF. The DNA of the CDR3 is TGCGCCAGCAGCGCCTCGGACAGAAGGGGCAATGAGCAGTTCTTC.

V and J are TRBV28 and TRBJ2-7, with TRBD1 as a possible D gene (5 bases). The CDR3 length is 13 residues. The V gene lost 10 bases and the J gene lost 6 bases, with 19 bases spanning the gap. Germline lookup yields CDR1 MDHEN and CDR2 SYDVKM. CDR3 sequence (DNA): TGTGCCACAAAGGGGCTTCCCAACTCCGAGCAGTACTTC. It specifies CATKGLPNSEQYF. Combining the CDR3 with reference TRBV28 and TRBJ2-7 gives the whole variable domain DVKVTQSSRYLVKRTGEKVFLECVQDMDHENMFWYRQDPGLGLRLIYFSYDVKMKEKGDIPEGYSVSREKKERFSLILESASTNQTSMYLCATKGLPNSEQYFGPGTRLTVT.

This clone was seen a single time. The chain joins TRBV7-9 to TRBJ2-7; D may be TRBD2 (5 bases). The CDR3 spans 17 residues. V shed 5 bases and J shed 0 bases, with 20 bases lying between them. Germline CDR1 SEHNR, CDR2 FQNEAQ (reference sequence). The chain's CDR3 is CASSPVGSGVNSYEQYF. CDR3 DNA sequence: TGTGCCAGCAGCCCCGTTGGGAGCGGAGTGAACTCCTACGAGCAGTACTTC.

The chain is built from TRBV3-1 (or the pseudogene TRBV3-2) and TRBJ2-7; D might be TRBD1 (6 bases). CDR1 LGHDT and CDR2 YNNKEL come from the germline V gene (reference sequence). The CDR3 is 15 amino acids. With 1 base removed from V and 0 bases from J, the gap between germline ends came to 10 bases. The CDR3 region is CASSQGPGVSYEQYF. The CDR3 region has the DNA TGTGCCAGCAGCCAAGGTCCAGGGGTCTCCTACGAGCAGTACTTC.

J is TRBJ2-7 and V is TRBV6-5; D gene uncertain. Trimming cost V 2 bases and J 3 bases, with 14 bases left between them. Germline V gives CDR1 MNHEY, CDR2 SVGAGI. This CDR3 region has 15 residues. The CDR3 region is CASSYTGPNFYEQYF. CDR3 coding DNA: TGTGCCAGCAGTTACACGGGTCCAAACTTCTACGAGCAGTACTTC.

This rearrangement joins TRBV7-8 to TRBJ2-2; 8 bases fit TRBD2. V was pared by 0 bases and J by 6 bases, with 6 bases of the junction left unmatched. Germline V gene sequence: CDR1 SGHVS, CDR2 FQNEAQ. This CDR3 spans 16 amino acids. The CDR3 sequence: CASSLALAGLAGELFF. CDR3 DNA sequence: TGTGCCAGCAGCTTAGCTCTAGCGGGCCTGGCCGGGGAGCTGTTTTTT.

The CDR3 bases are TGTGCCAGCAGCCGATCGACAGGGCGTGACTATGGCTACACCTTC. It is translated as CASSRSTGRDYGYTF. This chain uses TRBV3-1 (or the pseudogene TRBV3-2) with TRBJ1-2, with 7 bases that match TRBD1. The CDR3 extends over 15 amino acids. The germline CDR1 and CDR2 sequences are LGHDT and YNNKEL (reference sequence). Trimming cost V 4 bases and J 3 bases; bases outside gene matches: 8.

This clone occurred a few times. This rearrangement joins TRBV6-5 to TRBJ2-1; D gene uncertain. CDR1 and CDR2 from the germline V gene are MNHEY and SVGAGI. Trimming pared 0 bases from V and 8 bases from J, leaving 2 bases between. The CDR3 has 11 residues. In DNA form, the CDR3 reads TGTGCCAGCAGTTACTCCTATGAGCAGTTCTTC. Its protein is CASSYSYEQFF.

The chain joins TRBV6-1 to TRBJ1-5; D unresolved. Germline V gene sequence: CDR1 MNHNS, CDR2 SASEGT. The CDR3 has 15 residues. Trimming stripped 1 base from V and 0 bases from J, with 7 bases between. CDR3 sequence: CASSEGGYSNQPQHF. The CDR3 DNA reads TGTGCCAGCAGTGAAGGCGGCTATAGCAATCAGCCCCAGCATTTT.

The chain joins TRBV19 to TRBJ2-2; 8 bases line up with TRBD2. Trimming took 6 bases from V and 5 from J; bases not matched to a gene: 14. This CDR3 comprises 17 residues. CDR1 is LNHDA and CDR2 is SQIVND in the germline V gene (reference sequence). The CDR3 is CASRTRAGSGATGELFF. CDR3 in DNA: TGTGCCAGTAGAACACGGGCCGGTAGCGGGGCTACCGGGGAGCTGTTTTTT.

J is TRBJ2-7 and V is TRBV30; 10 bases map to TRBD1. V was clipped by 2 bases and J by 3 bases; unmatched bases: 4. Germline CDR1 is GTSNPN and CDR2 is SVGIG (reference sequence). The CDR3 has 14 amino acids. In DNA, the CDR3 is TGTGCCTGGAGTATCGGACAGGGGGGCTACGAGCAGTACTTC. Translated: CAWSIGQGGYEQYF. The full variable domain, in which reference TRBV30 and TRBJ2-7 provide the parts outside the CDR3, is SQTIHQWPATLVQPVGSPLSLECTVEGTSNPNLYWYRQAAGRGLQLLFYSVGIGQISSEVPQNLSASRPQDRQFILSSKKLLLSDSGFYLCAWSIGQGGYEQYFGPGTRLTVT.

The chain uses TRBV7-3 and TRBJ2-3, with TRBD1 as a possible D gene (5 bases). Trimming left V 5 bases short and J 8 bases short, with 20 bases between. CDR1 and CDR2 from the germline V gene are SGHTA and FQGTGA. The CDR3 length is 15 residues. CDR3 nucleotides: TGTGCCAGCAGCCCCCGTGCTGGGGCCGTTGTTACGCAGTATTTT. Translated: CASSPRAGAVVTQYF.

The chain couples TRBV7-2 to TRBJ2-7; 8 bases match TRBD2. The CDR3 has 15 residues. The ends lost 3 bases at V and 4 bases at J; junction bases unmatched: 8. CDR1 and CDR2 (germline): SGHTA, FQGNSA. CDR3 bases: TGTGCCAGCAGCTTTCGTGTAGCGGGGAGTTACGAGCAGTACTTC. It yields the protein CASSFRVAGSYEQYF.

The chain recombines TRBV7-2 with TRBJ1-5; no reliable D call. Trimming pared 3 bases from V and 0 bases from J, leaving 6 bases between. Per the germline V gene, CDR1 is SGHTA and CDR2 is FQGNSA. CDR3 length equals 14 residues. The CDR3 DNA is TGTGCCAGCAGCTTTTTATATAGCAATCAGCCCCAGCATTTT. This encodes CASSFLYSNQPQHF.